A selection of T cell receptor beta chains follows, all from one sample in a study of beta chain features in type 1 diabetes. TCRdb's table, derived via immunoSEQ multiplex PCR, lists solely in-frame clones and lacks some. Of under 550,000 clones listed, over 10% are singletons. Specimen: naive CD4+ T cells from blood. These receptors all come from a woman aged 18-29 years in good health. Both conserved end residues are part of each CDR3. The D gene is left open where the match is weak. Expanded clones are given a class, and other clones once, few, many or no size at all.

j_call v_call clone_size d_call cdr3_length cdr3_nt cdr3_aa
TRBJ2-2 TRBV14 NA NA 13 TGTGCCAGCAGCCCCAGGAGGGCCGGGGAGCTGTTTTTT CASSPRRAGELFF
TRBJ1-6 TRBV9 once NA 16 TGTGCCAGCAGCGTATCCGCGAGCTCCTATAATTCACCCCTCCACTTT CASSVSASSYNSPLHF
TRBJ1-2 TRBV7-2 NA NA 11 TGTGCCAGCAGCTTAGCGCGTGGCTACACCTTC CASSLARGYTF
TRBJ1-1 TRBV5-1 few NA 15 TGCGCCAGCGGGCCAGGGAACAGGGACGGCGCTGAAGCTTTCTTT CASGPGNRDGAEAFF
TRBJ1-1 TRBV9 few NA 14 TGTGCCAGCAGCTCCCCGGCGGTTGGTAGTGAAGCTTTCTTT CASSSPAVGSEAFF
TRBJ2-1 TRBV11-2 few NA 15 TGTGCCAGCAGCCCAGCGCAGAGCTCCTACAATGAGCAGTTCTTC CASSPAQSSYNEQFF
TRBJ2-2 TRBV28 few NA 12 TGTGCCAGCATGAGGAACACCGGGGAGCTGTTTTTT CASMRNTGELFF
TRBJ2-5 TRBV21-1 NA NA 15 TGTGCCAGCAGCAAATGCAACCTCTGCCAAGAGACCCAGTACTTC CASSKCNLCQETQYF
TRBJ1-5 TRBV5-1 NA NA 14 TGCGCCAGCAGCTTGGGTCAGCCGGGGCAGCCCCAGCATTTT CASSLGQPGQPQHF
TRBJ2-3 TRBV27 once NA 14 TGTGCCAGCAGTTTATATGGGGGGCCAGATACGCAGTATTTT CASSLYGGPDTQYF
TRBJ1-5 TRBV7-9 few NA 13 TGTGCCAGCAGCTTGTCTAGCAATCAGCCCCAGCATTTT CASSLSSNQPQHF
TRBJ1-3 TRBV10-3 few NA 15 TGTGCCATCAGTGAGTCCAGAGTCTCTGGAAACACCATATATTTT CAISESRVSGNTIYF
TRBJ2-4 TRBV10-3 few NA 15 TGTGCCATCAGTGAGAGGGACGCATCCAAAAACATTCAGTACTTC CAISERDASKNIQYF
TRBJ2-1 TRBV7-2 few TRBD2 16 TGTGCCAGCAGCCGGCCAGCGGGAGGGAGGTACAATGAGCAGTTCTTC CASSRPAGGRYNEQFF
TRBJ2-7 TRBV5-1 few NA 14 TGCGCCAGCAGCCCGGAGGGGGGAAATGGAGAGCAGTACTTC CASSPEGGNGEQYF
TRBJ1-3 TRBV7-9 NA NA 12 TGTGCCAGCAGCTCAGGCGGAAACACCATATATTTT CASSSGGNTIYF
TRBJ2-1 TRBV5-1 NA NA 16 TGCGCCAGCAGCTTGGCCGATCAGGGGCCGGGGAATGAGCAGTTCTTC CASSLADQGPGNEQFF
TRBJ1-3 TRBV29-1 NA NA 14 TGCAGCGTTGAAGGGTGGGGCGGTGGAAACACCATATATTTT CSVEGWGGGNTIYF
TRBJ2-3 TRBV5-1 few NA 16 TGCGCCAGCAGCCCGCTCGTTCCGCGGGGCACAGATACGCAGTATTTT CASSPLVPRGTDTQYF
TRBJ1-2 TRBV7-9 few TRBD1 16 TGTGCCAGCAGCACGCTCCGGGACAGGGCGGCGGATGGCTACACCTTC CASSTLRDRAADGYTF
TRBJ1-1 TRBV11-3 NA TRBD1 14 TGTGCCAGCAGTACGGGACAGGGAAACACTGAAGCTTTCTTT CASSTGQGNTEAFF
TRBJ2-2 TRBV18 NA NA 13 TGTGCCAGCTCACGGACCTCCACCGGGGAGCTGTTTTTT CASSRTSTGELFF
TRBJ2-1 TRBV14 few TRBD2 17 TGTGCCAGCAGCCAAGCTCTAGCGGGAGGACGGGGCCTTGAGCAGTTCTTC CASSQALAGGRGLEQFF
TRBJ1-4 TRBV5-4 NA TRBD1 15 TGTGCCAGCAGCCAGGGGGACAGGGGTTTCGAAAAACTGTTTTTT CASSQGDRGFEKLFF
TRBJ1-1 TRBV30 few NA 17 TGTGCCTGGAGTCGGGCAGGGAGCCCGTTTATGAACACTGAAGCTTTCTTT CAWSRAGSPFMNTEAFF
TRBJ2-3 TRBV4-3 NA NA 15 TGCGCCAGCAGCCTGAGGGGGACGGGCGCAGATACGCAGTATTTT CASSLRGTGADTQYF
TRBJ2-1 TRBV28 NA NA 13 TGTGCCAGCAGTTTAAGACAGAGCAATGAGCAGTTCTTC CASSLRQSNEQFF
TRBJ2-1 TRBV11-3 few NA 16 TGTGCCAGCAGCTTATCATCCTTAAGCTCCTACAATGAGCAGTTCTTC CASSLSSLSSYNEQFF
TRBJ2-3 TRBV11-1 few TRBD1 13 TGTGCCAGCAGCTTAGTGTCCAGGGGGACGCAGTATTTT CASSLVSRGTQYF
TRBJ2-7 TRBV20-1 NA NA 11 TGCAGTGCCCTCGGTCGGGCTCAGCAGTACTTC CSALGRAQQYF
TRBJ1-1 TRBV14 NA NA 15 TGTGCCAGCAGCCAATATACTCAGGGGCGCGCAGAAGCTTTCTTT CASSQYTQGRAEAFF
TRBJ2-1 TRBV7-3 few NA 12 TGTGCCAGCAGCTTATCTGGGGCTGGGCAGTTCTTC CASSLSGAGQFF
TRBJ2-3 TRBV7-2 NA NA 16 TGTGCCAGCAGCCCAAGGGTAGCTGGGTCCACAGATACGCAGTATTTT CASSPRVAGSTDTQYF
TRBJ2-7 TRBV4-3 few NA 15 TGCGCCAGCAGCATCTTACTTGACAGTGCCTACGAGCAGTACTTC CASSILLDSAYEQYF
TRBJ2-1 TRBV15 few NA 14 TGTGCCACCAGCAGAGACCCCGAAGGAAATGAGCAGTTCTTC CATSRDPEGNEQFF
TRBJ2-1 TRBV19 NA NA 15 TGTGCCAGCGGTGACCTGCCCGCCTCCTACAATGAGCAGTTCTTC CASGDLPASYNEQFF
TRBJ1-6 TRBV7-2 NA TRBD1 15 TGTGCCAGCAGCCAAACAGGCCAGGGGGCTTCACCCCTCCACTTT CASSQTGQGASPLHF
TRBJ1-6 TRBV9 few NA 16 TGTGCCAGCAGCGCAGAATCAGGACGGTTGAGTTCACCCCTCCACTTT CASSAESGRLSSPLHF
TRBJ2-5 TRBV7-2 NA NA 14 TGTGCCAGCAGCTATGGACAGCGGCAAGAGACCCAGTACTTC CASSYGQRQETQYF
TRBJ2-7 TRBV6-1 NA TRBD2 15 TGTGCCACTGGACTAGCGGGAGTGGGGACCTACGAGCAGTACTTC CATGLAGVGTYEQYF
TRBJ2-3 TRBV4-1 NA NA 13 TGCGCCAGCAGCCAAGGGCAGGTTAAGATTCAGTATTTT CASSQGQVKIQYF
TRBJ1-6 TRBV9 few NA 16 TGTGCCAGCAGCCCCCTGGGGCAGGGACCTAATTCACCCCTCCACTTT CASSPLGQGPNSPLHF
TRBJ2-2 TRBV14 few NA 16 TGTGCCAGCAGCCAAGAAACCGCGAGAAACACCGGGGAGCTGTTTTTT CASSQETARNTGELFF
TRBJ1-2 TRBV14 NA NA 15 TGTGCCAGCAGCCAACGTGGCCTAGGTTACTATGGCTACACCTTC CASSQRGLGYYGYTF
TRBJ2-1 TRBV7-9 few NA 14 TGTGCCAGCAGCCCGGAGAGTCACTACAATGAGCAGTTCTTC CASSPESHYNEQFF
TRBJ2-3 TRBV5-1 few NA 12 TGCGCCAGCAGCTTATCGGCAGATACGCAGTATTTT CASSLSADTQYF
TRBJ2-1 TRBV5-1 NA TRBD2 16 TGCGCCAGCAGACCGGGTGGGACTAGCGGATACAATGAGCAGTTCTTC CASRPGGTSGYNEQFF
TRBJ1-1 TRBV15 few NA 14 TGTGCCACCAGAGAACCGGGCAGGAACACTGAAGCTTTCTTT CATREPGRNTEAFF